Below, 21 T cell receptor beta chains from the same sample are listed, as sequenced in a study of T cell changes during pregnancy in multiple sclerosis. TCRdb keeps only in-frame clones here, not all; method: immunoSEQ multiplex PCR. The data show about 130,000 clones, approximately 96% seen once. Here the sequenced sample was peripheral blood, taken after pregnancy. The receptor set was obtained from a female donor with multiple sclerosis, enrolled in a pregnancy study.

This sequence joins TRBV7-9 and TRBJ2-7; D is unclear. Trimming took 5 bases from V and 0 from J, leaving 5 bases between them. The CDR3 totals 12 residues. CDR1 and CDR2 from the germline V gene are SEHNR and FQNEAQ (reference sequence). CDR3 coding DNA: TGTGCCAGCAGCCCCAACTCCTACGAGCAGTACTTC. Encoded protein: CASSPNSYEQYF.

The DNA of the CDR3 is TGTGCCAGTACCATGGGGGCGAGCTCCTACAATGAGCAGTTCTTC. Protein: CASTMGASSYNEQFF. This chain uses TRBV19 with TRBJ2-1, with D possibly TRBD1 on 6 matching bases. V dropped 7 bases and J dropped 0 bases, with 13 bases sitting between them. The germline gives CDR1 LNHDA, CDR2 SQIVND (reference sequence). The CDR3 is 15 residues long.

In DNA form, the CDR3 reads TGTGCCAGCAAAAACAACCTGGGGGCCAACGTCCTGACTTTC. Amino acids: CASKNNLGANVLTF. The chain couples TRBV5-4 to TRBJ2-6; D is unresolved. Looked up from germline, CDR1 is SGHNT and CDR2 is YYREEE (reference sequence). This CDR3 has 14 residues. V lost 6 bases to trimming and J lost 4 bases, with 11 bases between them. Full variable domain (remainder filled in from reference TRBV5-4 and TRBJ2-6): ETGVTQSPTHLIKTRGQQVTLRCSSQSGHNTVSWYQQALGQGPQFIFQYYREEENGRGNFPPRFSGLQFPNYSSELNVNALELDDSALYLCASKNNLGANVLTFGAGSRLTVL.

The chain has TRBV28 and TRBJ2-7, with TRBD2 matching 9 bases. The CDR3 has 15 residues. Trimming removed 7 bases from V and 2 bases from J; junction bases left unmatched: 9. CDR1 is MDHEN, CDR2 SYDVKM, per germline. The CDR3: CASTAPASGTYEQYF. In nucleotides, the CDR3 is TGTGCCAGCACCGCCCCGGCTAGCGGGACCTACGAGCAGTACTTC.

The chain employs TRBV7-8 and TRBJ1-5; 7 bases match TRBD1. CDR3 length: 15 residues. Germline CDR1 SGHVS, CDR2 FQNEAQ. The trim removed 5 bases at V and 7 bases at J, leaving 11 bases unmatched. This CDR3 reads CASSTRGGGVQPQHF. The CDR3, as DNA: TGTGCCAGCAGCACCCGAGGGGGCGGCGTCCAGCCCCAGCATTTT. Full variable domain (remainder filled in from reference TRBV7-8 and TRBJ1-5): GAGVSQSPRYKVAKRGQDVALRCDPISGHVSLFWYQQALGQGPEFLTYFQNEAQLDKSGLPSDRFFAERPEGSVSTLKIQRTQQEDSAVYLCASSTRGGGVQPQHFGDGTRLSIL.

This clone occurred once. This rearrangement joins TRBV2 to TRBJ2-7; a weak D match, TRBD2 (5 bases). Trimming pared 2 bases from V and 5 bases from J, leaving 16 bases between. This CDR3 has 15 amino acids. Germline CDR1 and CDR2: SNHLY and FYNNEI. The CDR3 sequence is CASSEFEIAWDEQYF. The CDR3 coding sequence is TGTGCCAGCAGTGAATTCGAGATAGCGTGGGACGAGCAGTACTTC.

The chain couples TRBV27 to TRBJ2-1; 9 positions agree with TRBD2. This CDR3 contains 14 residues. CDR1 and CDR2 from the germline V gene are MNHEY and SMNVEV (reference sequence). V shed 5 bases, J shed 5 bases, and the junction held 4 bases outside the gene matches. CDR3 region: CASSRTSVDNEQFF. The CDR3 coding sequence is TGTGCCAGCAGTAGGACTAGCGTTGACAATGAGCAGTTCTTC.

This clone has only one observation. A read error may account for a junction end that differs from germline. The V call is TRBV9, the J call TRBJ1-2; perhaps TRBD1 as D (6 bases). The CDR3 spans 10 residues. Germline CDR1 and CDR2: SGDLS and YYNGEE. DNA for the CDR3: TGTGCCAGCAGCACCAATGGGGGCCCCTTC. Protein product: CASSTNGGPF.

This chain joins TRBV15 and TRBJ2-7; maybe TRBD2 (6 bases). The CDR3 is 14 amino acids. Germline V CDR1 and CDR2: LNHNV, YYDKDF (reference sequence). V dropped 3 bases and J dropped 3 bases, with 12 bases sitting between them. The CDR3 reads CATSSRELGYEQYF. CDR3 coding DNA: TGTGCCACCAGCAGCCGGGAGTTAGGCTACGAGCAGTACTTC.

The rearrangement links TRBV5-1 to TRBJ2-1; TRBD1 matches 7 bases. This CDR3 is 14 amino acids long. The V and J ends lost 4 bases and 3 bases, in that order; junction bases with no gene match: 4. CDR1 SGHRS and CDR2 YFSETQ come from the germline V gene. The DNA for the CDR3 is TGCGCCAGCAGCCTAGGACAGGACTACAATGAGCAGTTCTTC. Translation: CASSLGQDYNEQFF.

This chain joins TRBV7-9 and TRBJ1-1; 7 bases fit TRBD1. Germline lookup yields CDR1 SEHNR and CDR2 FQNEAQ (reference sequence). The V and J ends lost 3 bases and 1 base, in that order; junction bases with no gene match: 5. The CDR3 runs 15 residues. CDR3 nucleotide sequence: TGTGCCAGCAGCTTGTCTCAGGGGGAGAACACTGAAGCTTTCTTT. Protein: CASSLSQGENTEAFF. Full variable domain (remainder filled in from reference TRBV7-9 and TRBJ1-1): DTGVSQNPRHKITKRGQNVTFRCDPISEHNRLYWYRQTLGQGPEFLTYFQNEAQLEKSRLLSDRFSAERPKGSFSTLEIQRTEQGDSAMYLCASSLSQGENTEAFFGQGTRLTVV.

This clone is a singleton in its sample. J is TRBJ1-3 and V is TRBV5-4; 7 positions agree with TRBD1. V was clipped by 4 bases and J by 8 bases; unmatched bases: 9. Germline-derived CDR1 and CDR2 are SGHNT and YYREEE (reference sequence). This CDR3 contains 14 residues. Here the CDR3 reads CASSVQGFRDTIYF. The CDR3, as DNA: TGTGCCAGCAGCGTACAGGGGTTTCGGGACACCATATATTTT.

The chain combines TRBV6-4 with TRBJ1-1; perhaps TRBD1 as D (5 bases). CDR1 and CDR2 (germline): MRHNA, SNTAGT. The length of the CDR3 is 15 residues. Trimming cost V 4 bases and J 6 bases, with 18 bases left between them. CDR3 sequence (DNA): TGTGCCAGCAGTGCGGAGGCGGGGGTAAAACCTGAAGCTTTCTTT. Translating it yields CASSAEAGVKPEAFF.

The CDR3 is CASSYSTGLSGNTIYF. CDR3 coding DNA: TGTGCCAGCAGTTACTCGACAGGCCTCTCTGGAAACACCATATATTTT. This chain links TRBV6-5 with TRBJ1-3; TRBD1 is a possible D gene (6 bases). The CDR3 spans 16 residues. V shed 0 bases and J shed 0 bases, with 9 bases lying between them. Germline lookup yields CDR1 MNHEY and CDR2 SVGAGI.

V is TRBV19 and J is TRBJ1-1, with 7 positions matching TRBD1. The CDR3 has 14 amino acids. The germline gives CDR1 LNHDA, CDR2 SQIVND (reference sequence). With V trimmed by 6 bases and J by 2 bases, 6 bases remained unmatched. CDR3 bases: TGTGCCAGTAGGGCCTGGGACAGCAACACTGAAGCTTTCTTT. Residues: CASRAWDSNTEAFF.

The CDR3 region has the DNA TGTGCCAGCAGTTTGGGGGCTAGCGGGAGCCGGGAGCTGTTTTTT. Translation gives CASSLGASGSRELFF. The chain uses TRBV28 and TRBJ2-2; 10 bases map to TRBD2. The V segment lost 3 bases and the J segment 9 bases; nucleotides outside the gene matches: 7. The CDR3 loop spans 15 amino acids. Looked up from germline, CDR1 is MDHEN and CDR2 is SYDVKM. Based on the CDR3 plus reference TRBV28 and TRBJ2-2, the full variable domain is DVKVTQSSRYLVKRTGEKVFLECVQDMDHENMFWYRQDPGLGLRLIYFSYDVKMKEKGDIPEGYSVSREKKERFSLILESASTNQTSMYLCASSLGASGSRELFFGEGSRLTVL.

This chain connects TRBV19 to TRBJ2-7; 11 positions agree with TRBD1. CDR3 size: 15 residues. Germline CDR1 and CDR2: LNHDA and SQIVND (reference sequence). With 5 bases clipped from V and 4 bases from J, the junction kept 7 bases outside the gene matches. The chain's CDR3 is CASSGGTGGRYEQYF. Here the CDR3 DNA reads TGTGCCAGTAGTGGAGGGACAGGGGGTAGGTACGAGCAGTACTTC.

The chain recombines TRBV7-3 with TRBJ2-2; tentatively, D is TRBD1 (6 bases). CDR3 length: 13 amino acids. Trimming left V 6 bases short and J 1 base short, with 6 bases between. Germline V lookup: CDR1 SGHTA, CDR2 FQGTGA. CDR3 nucleotide sequence: TGTGCCAGCAGACAGGGGAACACCGGGGAGCTGTTTTTT. Translating gives CASRQGNTGELFF. The full variable domain, rest sourced from reference TRBV7-3 and TRBJ2-2, is GAGVSQTPSNKVTEKGKYVELRCDPISGHTALYWYRQSLGQGPEFLIYFQGTGAADDSGLPNDRFFAVRPEGSVSTLKIQRTERGDSAVYLCASRQGNTGELFFGEGSRLTVL.

The V gene is TRBV19, the J gene TRBJ2-1; 11 bases match TRBD2. From germline, CDR1 is LNHDA and CDR2 SQIVND (reference sequence). J lost 7 bases, V lost 7 bases, and 9 bases had no gene match. This CDR3 comprises 15 residues. Here the CDR3 DNA reads TGTGCCAGTACTGTTAGCGGGAGGGCCTCGAATGAGCAGTTCTTC. This translates into CASTVSGRASNEQFF. Filled out from reference TRBV19 and TRBJ2-1, the complete variable domain reads DGGITQSPKYLFRKEGQNVTLSCEQNLNHDAMYWYRQDPGQGLRLIYYSQIVNDFQKGDIAEGYSVSREKKESFPLTVTSAQKNPTAFYLCASTVSGRASNEQFFGPGTRLTVL.

The J gene is TRBJ2-7, the V gene TRBV4-3, with D possibly TRBD2 on 6 matching bases. CDR3 length: 14 amino acids. The V gene lost 4 bases and the J gene lost 0 bases, with 10 bases spanning the gap. Germline V gene sequence: CDR1 LGHNA, CDR2 YSLEER. CDR3 in DNA: TGCGCCAGCAGCCCCGGGACTGGCTCCTACGAGCAGTACTTC. Protein sequence: CASSPGTGSYEQYF.

This sequence joins TRBV7-2 and TRBJ2-1; D is possibly TRBD2 (6 bases). This CDR3 region has 15 residues. Germline-derived CDR1 and CDR2 are SGHTA and FQGNSA. Trimming shortened V by 5 bases and J by 5 bases, and 16 bases separated the two germline ends. The CDR3 loop reads CASSPRGSGHNEQFF. The CDR3 DNA is TGTGCCAGCAGCCCCCGGGGTAGCGGCCACAATGAGCAGTTCTTC.